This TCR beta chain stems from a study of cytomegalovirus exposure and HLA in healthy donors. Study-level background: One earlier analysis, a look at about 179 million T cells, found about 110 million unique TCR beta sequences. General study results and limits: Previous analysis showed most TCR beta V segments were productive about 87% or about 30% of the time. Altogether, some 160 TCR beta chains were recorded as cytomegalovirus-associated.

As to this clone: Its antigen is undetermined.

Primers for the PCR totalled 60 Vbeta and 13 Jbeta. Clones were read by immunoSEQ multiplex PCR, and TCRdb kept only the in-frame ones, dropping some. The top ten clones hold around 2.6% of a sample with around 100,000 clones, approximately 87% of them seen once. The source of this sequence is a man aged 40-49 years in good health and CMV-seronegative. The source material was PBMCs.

The CDR3 protein is CASRPLRGLGPLHF. The CDR3 nucleotides are TGTGCCAGTAGGCCCCTTAGGGGGTTGGGGCCCCTCCACTTT. The chain carries TRBV19 and TRBJ1-6; the D gene is possibly TRBD1 (6 bases). The ends were cut back, 6 bases at V and 13 bases at J, with 19 bases in the middle. The CDR3 extends over 14 amino acids. Germline loops: CDR1 LNHDA, CDR2 SQIVND (reference sequence).